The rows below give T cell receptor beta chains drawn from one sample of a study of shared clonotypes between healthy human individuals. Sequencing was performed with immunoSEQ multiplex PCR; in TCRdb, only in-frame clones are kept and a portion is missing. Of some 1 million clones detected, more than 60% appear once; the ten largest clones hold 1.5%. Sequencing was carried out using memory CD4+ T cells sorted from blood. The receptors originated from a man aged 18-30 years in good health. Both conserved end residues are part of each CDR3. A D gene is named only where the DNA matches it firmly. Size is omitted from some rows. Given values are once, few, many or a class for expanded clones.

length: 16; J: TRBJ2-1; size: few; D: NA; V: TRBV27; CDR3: CASSSEMSGKYNEQFF; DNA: TGTGCCAGCAGTTCGGAGATGTCTGGGAAATACAATGAGCAGTTCTTC
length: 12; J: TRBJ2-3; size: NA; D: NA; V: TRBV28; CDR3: CATHGDTDTQYF; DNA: TGTGCCACCCACGGAGACACAGATACGCAGTATTTT
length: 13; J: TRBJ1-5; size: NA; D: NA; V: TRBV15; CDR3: CATTTGSNQPQHF; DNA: TGTGCCACCACGACGGGTAGCAATCAGCCCCAGCATTTT
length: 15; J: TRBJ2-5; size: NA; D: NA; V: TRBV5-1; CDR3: CASRPGGPRLETQYF; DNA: TGCGCCAGCAGACCCGGGGGGCCGCGCTTAGAGACCCAGTACTTC
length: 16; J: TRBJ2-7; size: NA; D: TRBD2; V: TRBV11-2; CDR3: CASSDRLARSSYEQYF; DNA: TGTGCCAGCAGCGACCGACTAGCCCGGAGCTCCTACGAGCAGTACTTC
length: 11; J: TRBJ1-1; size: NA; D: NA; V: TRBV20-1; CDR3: CSASKDAEAFF; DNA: TGCAGTGCTAGTAAAGATGCTGAAGCTTTCTTT
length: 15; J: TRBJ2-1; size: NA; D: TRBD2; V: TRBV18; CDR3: CASSPGSGRAGEQFF; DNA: TGTGCCAGCTCACCAGGTAGCGGGAGGGCCGGGGAGCAGTTCTTC
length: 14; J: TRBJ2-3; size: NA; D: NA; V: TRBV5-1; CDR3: CASSLAPGEDTQYF; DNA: TGCGCCAGCAGCTTGGCCCCGGGGGAGGATACGCAGTATTTT
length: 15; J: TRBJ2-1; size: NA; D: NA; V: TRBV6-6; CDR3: CASRYPGTLGNEQFF; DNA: TGTGCCAGCAGGTACCCCGGGACCTTAGGCAATGAGCAGTTCTTC
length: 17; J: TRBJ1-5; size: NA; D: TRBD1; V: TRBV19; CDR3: CASSLRDRRDSNQPQHF; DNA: TGTGCCAGTAGTCTCCGGGACAGACGAGATAGCAATCAGCCCCAGCATTTT
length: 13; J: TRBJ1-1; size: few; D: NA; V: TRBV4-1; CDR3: CASSRDPNYEAFF; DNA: TGCGCCAGCAGTCGGGACCCGAACTATGAAGCTTTCTTT
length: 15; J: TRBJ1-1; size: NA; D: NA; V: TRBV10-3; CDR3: CAISESAGVDTEAFF; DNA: TGTGCCATCAGTGAGTCGGCAGGGGTAGACACTGAAGCTTTCTTT
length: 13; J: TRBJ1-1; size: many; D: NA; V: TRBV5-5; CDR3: CASSFTGNTEAFF; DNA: TGTGCCAGCAGCTTTACAGGGAACACTGAAGCTTTCTTT
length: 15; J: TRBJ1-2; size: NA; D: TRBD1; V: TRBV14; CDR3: CASSAGTGVNYGYTF; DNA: TGTGCCAGCAGCGCCGGGACAGGGGTTAACTATGGCTACACCTTC
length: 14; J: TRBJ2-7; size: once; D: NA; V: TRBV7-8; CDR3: CASSRLPGSYEQYF; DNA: TGTGCCAGCAGTCGACTGCCAGGTTCCTACGAGCAGTACTTC
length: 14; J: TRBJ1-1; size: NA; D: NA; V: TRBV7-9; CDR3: CASSLDLKDTEAFF; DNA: TGTGCCAGCAGCTTAGATCTCAAGGACACTGAAGCTTTCTTT
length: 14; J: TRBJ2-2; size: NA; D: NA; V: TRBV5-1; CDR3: CASSLVLNTGELFF; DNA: TGCGCCAGCAGCTTGGTCCTGAACACCGGGGAGCTGTTTTTT
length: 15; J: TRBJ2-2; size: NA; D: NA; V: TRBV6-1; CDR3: CASSVQLSGTGELFF; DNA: TGTGCCAGCAGTGTACAGTTATCGGGCACCGGGGAGCTGTTTTTT
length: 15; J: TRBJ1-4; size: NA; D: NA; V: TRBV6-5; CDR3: CASSSYRTAREELFF; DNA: TGTGCCAGCAGTTCGTATCGTACGGCTCGGGAGGAACTGTTTTTT
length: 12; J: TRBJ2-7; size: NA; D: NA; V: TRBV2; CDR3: CASSTSGYEQYF; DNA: TGTGCCAGCAGTACGAGTGGCTACGAGCAGTACTTC
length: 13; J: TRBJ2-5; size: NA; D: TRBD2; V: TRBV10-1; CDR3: CASSPGGQETQYF; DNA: TGCGCCAGCAGCCCCGGGGGGCAAGAGACCCAGTACTTC
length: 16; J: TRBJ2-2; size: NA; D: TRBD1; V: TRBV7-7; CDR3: CASSLGQGTNTGELFF; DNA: TGTGCTAGCAGCTTGGGACAGGGAACGAACACCGGGGAGCTGTTTTTT
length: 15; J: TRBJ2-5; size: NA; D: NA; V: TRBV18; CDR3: CASSPDSLLQETQYF; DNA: TGTGCCAGCTCACCCGACAGTCTTCTCCAAGAGACCCAGTACTTC
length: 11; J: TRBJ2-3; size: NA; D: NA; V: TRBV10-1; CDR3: CASSVGDTQYF; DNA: TGCGCCAGCAGTGTGGGTGATACGCAGTATTTT
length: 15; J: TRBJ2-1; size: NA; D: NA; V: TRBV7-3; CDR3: CASSLGRGAYNEQFF; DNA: TGTGCCAGCAGCTTAGGACGGGGGGCGTACAATGAGCAGTTCTTC
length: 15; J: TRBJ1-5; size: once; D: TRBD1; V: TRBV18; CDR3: CASSPRRGQGQPQHF; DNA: TGTGCCAGCTCACCACGGAGGGGGCAGGGTCAGCCCCAGCATTTT
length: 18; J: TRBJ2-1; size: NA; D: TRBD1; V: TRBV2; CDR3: CASLISTNRDRDYNEQFF; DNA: TGTGCCAGCCTTATCAGCACTAATCGGGACAGAGACTACAATGAGCAGTTCTTC
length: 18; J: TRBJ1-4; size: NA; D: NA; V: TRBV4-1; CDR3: CASSQGPPGRGNGEKLFF; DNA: TGCGCCAGCAGCCAAGGCCCACCGGGACGAGGGAATGGTGAAAAACTGTTTTTT
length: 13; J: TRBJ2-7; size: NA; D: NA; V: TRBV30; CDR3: CAWSSRGPYEQYF; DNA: TGTGCCTGGAGTTCCAGGGGCCCCTACGAGCAGTACTTC
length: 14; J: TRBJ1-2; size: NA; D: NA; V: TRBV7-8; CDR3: CASSLARQGHGYTF; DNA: TGTGCCAGCAGCTTAGCGAGGCAGGGCCATGGCTACACCTTC
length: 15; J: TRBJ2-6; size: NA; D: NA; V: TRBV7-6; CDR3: CASSLSGGRANVLTF; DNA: TGTGCCAGCAGCTTATCAGGAGGGAGGGCCAACGTCCTGACTTTC
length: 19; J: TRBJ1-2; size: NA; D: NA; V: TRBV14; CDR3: CASSHGGQGYRAAYYGYTF; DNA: TGTGCCAGCAGCCACGGGGGGCAAGGCTACAGAGCAGCCTACTATGGCTACACCTTC
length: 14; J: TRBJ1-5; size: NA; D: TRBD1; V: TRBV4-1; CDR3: CASSQEDRVTAQHF; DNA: TGCGCCAGCAGCCAAGAGGACAGGGTAACGGCCCAGCATTTT
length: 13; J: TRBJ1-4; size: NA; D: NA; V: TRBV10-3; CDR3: CAINSGLNEKLFF; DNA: TGTGCCATCAATTCGGGGCTGAATGAAAAACTGTTTTTT
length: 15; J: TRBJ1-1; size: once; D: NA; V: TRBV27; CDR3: CASSLYGGSNTEAFF; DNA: TGTGCCAGCAGTTTATATGGGGGTTCGAACACTGAAGCTTTCTTT